This TCR beta chain appears in the sequencing data of a study of shared clonotypes between healthy human individuals. Overall study context: The composition of the donors was a couple of women and a few men aged 18 to 49. Study-wide results and caveats: The study drew on few donors, limiting represented genetic and exposure-history diversity.

This table comes from immunoSEQ multiplex PCR, and its TCRdb copy is limited to in-frame clones, with some not included. Seen here are approximately 1,500,000 clones, approximately 96% observed once, and the top ten hold roughly 1.2%. V shed 5 bases and J shed 5 bases, with 16 bases lying between them. The CDR3 contains 14 residues. Looked up from germline, CDR1 is MNHNS and CDR2 is SASEGT. Comments on this clone: Its antigen is not known.

The specimen sequenced was naive CD4+ T cells sorted from blood. Subset in this sample: CD45RA+ positively selected. This chain joins TRBV6-1 and TRBJ2-7; D gene unclear. The source of this sequence is a man aged 25-45 years in good health. The CDR3 bases are TGTGCCAGCAGTTTAACGGGTTCCCTCGACGAGCAGTACTTC. Its translation: CASSLTGSLDEQYF.